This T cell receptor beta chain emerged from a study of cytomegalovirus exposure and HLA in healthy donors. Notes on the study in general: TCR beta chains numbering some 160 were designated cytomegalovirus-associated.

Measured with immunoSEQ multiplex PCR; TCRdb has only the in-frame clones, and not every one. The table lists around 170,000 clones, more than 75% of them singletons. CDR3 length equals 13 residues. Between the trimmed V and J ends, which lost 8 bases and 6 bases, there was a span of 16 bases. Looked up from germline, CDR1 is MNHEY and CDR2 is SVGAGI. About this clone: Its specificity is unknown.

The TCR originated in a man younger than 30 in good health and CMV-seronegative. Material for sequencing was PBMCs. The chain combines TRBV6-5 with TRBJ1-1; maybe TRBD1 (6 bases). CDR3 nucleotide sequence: TGTGCCAGCTCAGAGGGGGATCCTTCTGAAGCTTTCTTT. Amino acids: CASSEGDPSEAFF.